The 18 T cell receptor beta chains reported below all come from one sample, sequenced in a study of T cell responses to AZD1222 COVID-19 vaccine. Repertoires were generated with immunoSEQ multiplex PCR, while TCRdb's copy carries only in-frame clones and drops some. The data contain 150,000 or so clones, around 90% of them singletons. The sequencing here drew on peripheral blood, taken on day 0 of AZD1222 vaccination. Receptor source: an adult in good health.

This chain joins TRBV24-1 and TRBJ2-1; 8 positions agree with TRBD2. V dropped 3 bases and J dropped 1; count of bases not matched to a gene: 7. Germline CDR1 is KGHDR and CDR2 is SFDVKD. There are 17 residues in the CDR3. The CDR3 nucleotides are TGTGCCACCAGTGATACCAGCGGGAGCGGGTCCTACAATGAGCAGTTCTTC. Its translation: CATSDTSGSGSYNEQFF.

This chain connects TRBV5-1 to TRBJ2-3, with D unresolved. V was shortened by 1 base and J by 0 bases, with 9 bases between the two germline ends. From germline, CDR1 is SGHRS and CDR2 YFSETQ. The CDR3 extends over 15 amino acids. The CDR3 region has the DNA TGCGCCAGCAGCTTGAGGTCAGGCAGCACAGATACGCAGTATTTT. Translation gives CASSLRSGSTDTQYF.

This chain uses TRBV9 with TRBJ1-4; TRBD1 matches at 8 bases. J gave up 6 bases and V 4 bases, and 5 bases lay outside the gene matches. The CDR3 contains 14 residues. Germline V gene lookup returns CDR1 SGDLS and CDR2 YYNGEE. CDR3 loop: CASSYRGEDEKLFF. CDR3 coding DNA: TGTGCCAGCAGCTACAGGGGGGAGGATGAAAAACTGTTTTTT.

A single count supports this clone. V is TRBV10-1 and J is TRBJ1-2; D is ambiguous. This CDR3 has 14 amino acids. V lost 10 bases and J lost 4, with 19 bases in between. CDR1 is WNHNN and CDR2 is SYGVQD in the germline V gene (reference sequence). CDR3 DNA: TGCGCCAAACCGGGATCCCAGATATGCTATGGCTACACCTTC. It specifies CAKPGSQICYGYTF.

This clone has a single count. The chain is built from TRBV6-1 and TRBJ2-1, with 8 positions matching TRBD1. Germline V lookup: CDR1 MNHNS, CDR2 SASEGT. The length of the CDR3 is 13 residues. After removal of 2 bases from V and 8 bases from J, the junction contained 2 bases not matched to a gene. Here the CDR3 DNA reads TGTGCCAGCAGTGAACAGGGGGCCTATGAGCAGTTCTTC. Protein: CASSEQGAYEQFF.

This CDR3 reads CASSHYGRGLGNTIYF. CDR3 nucleotides: TGTGCCAGCAGCCATTACGGCAGGGGCCTTGGAAACACCATATATTTT. The gene calls are TRBV11-2 and TRBJ1-3, with a tentative D call TRBD1 (6 bases). The V end was cut by 5 bases, the J end by 3 bases, with 17 bases between. Per germline, CDR1 SGHAT and CDR2 FQNNGV. The CDR3 is 16 residues long.

The chain uses TRBV12-5 and TRBJ2-2, with 11 bases fitting TRBD2. The CDR3 contains 17 residues. Trimming took 7 bases from V and 1 from J; bases not matched to a gene: 8. Germline assignment: CDR1 LGHNT and CDR2 FRNRAP. The DNA for the CDR3 is TGTGCTAGTGTACTAGCGGGGGCCTCTGAGAACACCGGGGAGCTGTTTTTT. Translated: CASVLAGASENTGELFF.

V gene TRBV9 combines with J gene TRBJ2-2; D is perhaps TRBD1 (5 bases). The germline V and J ends were trimmed by 5 bases and 5 bases, with 13 bases remaining between them. CDR3 length: 14 residues. CDR1 is SGDLS, CDR2 YYNGEE, per germline. The CDR3 here is CASRVQEKTGELFF. In DNA form, the CDR3 reads TGTGCCAGCAGAGTACAGGAGAAAACCGGGGAGCTGTTTTTT.

This clone was seen just once. The chain is built from TRBV7-9 and TRBJ2-7, with D possibly being TRBD1 or TRBD2 (5 bases each). Trimming shortened V by 3 bases and J by 3 bases, and 12 bases separated the two germline ends. The CDR3 consists of 14 residues. Germline assignment: CDR1 SEHNR and CDR2 FQNEAQ (reference sequence). In DNA, the CDR3 is TGTGCCAGCAGCTTGGGACGGAAGCTCTACGAGCAGTACTTC. Translated: CASSLGRKLYEQYF. Looking up the rest from reference TRBV7-9 and TRBJ2-7 gives the full variable domain: DTGVSQNPRHKITKRGQNVTFRCDPISEHNRLYWYRQTLGQGPEFLTYFQNEAQLEKSRLLSDRFSAERPKGSFSTLEIQRTEQGDSAMYLCASSLGRKLYEQYFGPGTRLTVT.

The CDR3: CSVTPGVNTEAFF. The DNA for the CDR3 is TGCAGCGTTACCCCGGGGGTGAACACTGAAGCTTTCTTT. The chain has TRBV29-1 and TRBJ1-1, with D possibly being TRBD1 (5 bases). CDR3 size: 13 residues. V was shortened by 5 bases and J by 0 bases, with 10 bases between the two germline ends. Germline loops: CDR1 SQVTM, CDR2 ANQGSEA.

This sequence joins TRBV6-1 and TRBJ1-3; 8 positions agree with TRBD1. This CDR3 region has 16 residues. CDR1 MNHNS and CDR2 SASEGT come from the germline V gene. The J segment lost 0 bases and the V segment lost 4 bases, leaving 5 bases of the junction unmatched. The CDR3 sequence is CASSGGQVTSGNTIYF. CDR3 DNA sequence: TGTGCCAGCAGTGGGGGACAGGTGACCTCTGGAAACACCATATATTTT.

This chain uses TRBV7-3 with TRBJ1-1; D is undetermined. The CDR3 is 15 residues long. V was cut by 5 bases and J by 1 base, with 14 bases left in between. The germline V gene encodes CDR1 SGHTA and CDR2 FQGTGA. The CDR3 DNA reads TGTGCCAGCAGCCCGACAATGGTTAAGAACACTGAAGCTTTCTTT. Its translation: CASSPTMVKNTEAFF.

This clone showed up just once. The chain links TRBV5-4 to TRBJ2-7, with TRBD1 identical over 11 bases. The CDR3 sequence is 14 residues long. With 4 bases clipped from V and 5 bases from J, the junction kept 5 bases outside the gene matches. CDR1 is SGHNT, CDR2 YYREEE, per germline (reference sequence). The CDR3 protein is CASSPGQGVDEQYF. DNA of the CDR3: TGTGCCAGCAGCCCGGGACAGGGGGTCGACGAGCAGTACTTC.

Turning to this clone: Distinct nucleotide sequences in the sample also encode this CDR3. This chain joins TRBV28 and TRBJ1-5, with 9 bases identical to TRBD1. Germline CDR1 and CDR2: MDHEN and SYDVKM. The CDR3 loop spans 14 amino acids. Losses at the gene ends were 7 bases for V and 4 bases for J; bases not matched to a gene: 5. The CDR3 nucleotides read TGTGCCAGCAAGACAGGGGGTCGGAATCAGCCCCAGCATTTT. Translation: CASKTGGRNQPQHF.

J is TRBJ2-1 and V is TRBV4-3, with D perhaps matching TRBD2 (7 bases). CDR3 size: 22 residues. The ends were cut back, 0 bases at V and 0 bases at J, with 27 bases in the middle. Looked up from germline, CDR1 is LGHNA and CDR2 is YSLEER. The CDR3 nucleotides are TGCGCCAGCAGCCAAGATTGGCTAGCGGATCCGGAAGCAGGGGTCTCCTACAATGAGCAGTTCTTC. Its protein product is CASSQDWLADPEAGVSYNEQFF.

The V call is TRBV28, the J call TRBJ1-4, with D maybe TRBD1 (6 bases). CDR3 length: 14 amino acids. V lost 5 bases, J lost 1 base, and 8 bases lay in between. The germline CDR1 and CDR2 sequences are MDHEN and SYDVKM. CDR3 coding DNA: TGTGCCAGCAGTAAACAGGGAACTAATGAAAAACTGTTTTTT. It translates to CASSKQGTNEKLFF.

The chain links TRBV28 to TRBJ2-6, with a weak D call TRBD1 (7 bases). This CDR3 has 19 residues. V shed 8 bases and J shed 0 bases, with 23 bases lying between them. CDR1 is MDHEN and CDR2 is SYDVKM in the germline V gene. In DNA form, the CDR3 reads TGTGCCAGCTCGCGCCCCCAGGGGGGACCTTACTCTGGGGCCAACGTCCTGACTTTC. Its protein is CASSRPQGGPYSGANVLTF.

This clone was picked up one time. This CDR3 is CASSSTRGQASFF. CDR3 bases: TGTGCCAGCAGTTCCACCAGGGGGCAGGCGTCTTTCTTT. The chain recombines TRBV28 with TRBJ1-1; 8 nucleotides align to TRBD1. CDR1 is MDHEN, CDR2 SYDVKM, per germline. This CDR3 has 13 residues. J was trimmed by 12 bases and V by 4 bases; bases with no gene match: 10.